Following are 20 T cell receptor beta chains from one sample sequenced in a study of T-cell reconstitution after alpha-beta-depleted transplantation in children. Preparing the TCRbeta library involved the use of unique molecular identifiers. TCRdb itself ran the PCR reads through MiXCR, one entry per CDR3 protein. The sample holds fewer than 150,000 distinct CDR3 sequences, roughly 10% seen once. The input for sequencing was PBMCs, mostly from graft donor cells, taken 180 days after TCRalphabeta/CD19-depleted stem cell transplant. All receptors come from a girl in the first two years of life who had a stem cell transplant for combined immunodeficiency, so the T cells may come from the graft donor.

This clonotype was observed a handful of times. The chain couples TRBV20-1 to TRBJ2-3, with 8 bases aligning to TRBD1. The V gene's germline CDR1 is DFQATT and CDR2 SNEGSKA (reference sequence). This CDR3 spans 15 amino acids. CDR3 loop: CGLDRDRILTDTQYF. In DNA form, the CDR3 reads TGCGGCTTGGACCGGGACAGGATTTTAACAGATACGCAGTATTTT.

This clonotype was detected a few times. The V call is TRBV20-1, the J call TRBJ2-2, with 10 positions matching TRBD2. Per the germline V gene, CDR1 is DFQATT and CDR2 is SNEGSKA (reference sequence). There are 15 residues in the CDR3. The J segment lost 4 bases and the V segment lost 3 bases, leaving 5 bases of the junction unmatched. The CDR3 DNA reads as TGCAGTGCTAGGACCTTAGCGGGAGGCACCGGGGAGCTGTTTTTT. The encoded protein is CSARTLAGGTGELFF.

This clonotype was counted between two and nine times. The chain is built from TRBV10-3 and TRBJ2-5; 7 bases agree with TRBD1. This CDR3 is 15 amino acids long. Trimming cost V 3 bases and J 2 bases; bases outside gene matches: 6. Germline loops: CDR1 ENHRY, CDR2 SYGVKD. The CDR3 sequence is CAISDKGGQQETQYF. The CDR3 DNA sequence: TGTGCCATCAGTGATAAAGGGGGACAGCAAGAGACCCAGTACTTC.

This clonotype was seen a handful of times. The chain employs TRBV4-3 and TRBJ2-6; D gene ambiguous. Per germline, CDR1 LGHNA and CDR2 YSLEER. V shed 0 bases and J shed 0 bases, with 6 bases lying between them. The CDR3 has 16 residues. In DNA form, the CDR3 reads TGCGCCAGCAGCCAAGACCGGAGCTCTGGGGCCAACGTCCTGACTTTC. Protein: CASSQDRSSGANVLTF.

V is TRBV5-1 and J is TRBJ2-5, with 12 bases matching TRBD2. Unmatched junction bases numbered 7, after V lost 4 bases and J lost 6 bases. The CDR3 runs 15 residues. The germline CDR1 and CDR2 sequences are SGHRS and YFSETQ. CDR3 in DNA: TGCGCCAGCAGCCCGGTACTAGCGGGAGGAAAGACCCAGTACTTC. Encoded protein: CASSPVLAGGKTQYF.

The rearrangement joins TRBV5-1 to TRBJ2-3; the D is unclear. Germline lookup yields CDR1 SGHRS and CDR2 YFSETQ. The CDR3 loop spans 12 amino acids. Deletions cut 4 bases from V and 4 bases from J, with 7 bases between. DNA for the CDR3: TGCGCCAGCAGCCTTAGGGCAGATACGCAGTATTTT. Protein sequence: CASSLRADTQYF.

This rearrangement joins TRBV5-1 to TRBJ1-1; 8 bases are a match to TRBD1. V dropped 4 bases and J dropped 4; count of bases not matched to a gene: 6. CDR3 length: 14 amino acids. Germline V gene sequence: CDR1 SGHRS, CDR2 YFSETQ. The CDR3, as DNA: TGCGCCAGCAGCGGGCGGACAGGGACCACTGAAGCTTTCTTT. Protein product: CASSGRTGTTEAFF.

The chain's CDR3 is CASSLIVTQVRQTEAFF. For the CDR3, the DNA is TGTGCCAGCAGCTTGATCGTCACACAGGTACGGCAAACTGAAGCTTTCTTT. V is TRBV11-2 and J is TRBJ1-1; maybe TRBD1 (5 bases). V dropped 3 bases and J dropped 5 bases, with 22 bases sitting between them. The CDR3 extends over 17 amino acids. In germline, CDR1 is SGHAT, CDR2 FQNNGV.

The J gene is TRBJ2-3, the V gene TRBV5-1; TRBD2 matches 8 bases. From germline, CDR1 is SGHRS and CDR2 YFSETQ. With V trimmed by 0 bases and J by 3 bases, 3 bases remained unmatched. This CDR3 has 15 amino acids. This CDR3 reads CASSLVLAGTDTQYF. Written as DNA, the CDR3 is TGCGCCAGCAGCTTGGTTTTAGCGGGGACAGATACGCAGTATTTT.

V usage is TRBV5-6 and J usage is TRBJ2-5, with D tentatively TRBD1 (5 bases). CDR1 is SGHDT, CDR2 YYEEEE, per germline. Trimming left V 3 bases short and J 2 bases short, with 11 bases between. The CDR3 runs to 14 residues. Written as DNA, the CDR3 is TGTGCCAGCAGCTGGGTTAAGGGGCAAGAGACCCAGTACTTC. Its translation: CASSWVKGQETQYF.

The chain employs TRBV7-9 and TRBJ2-5, with 12 bases fitting TRBD1. Germline V gene data show CDR1 as SEHNR and CDR2 as FQNEAQ (reference sequence). This CDR3 comprises 13 residues. Trimming removed 11 bases from V and 3 bases from J; junction bases left unmatched: 4. The CDR3 protein is CAGGQGAEETQYF. As DNA, the CDR3 is TGTGCCGGGGGACAGGGGGCAGAAGAGACCCAGTACTTC.

This clonotype was picked up many times. The V and J genes are TRBV20-1 and TRBJ1-2; 10 nucleotides match TRBD1. CDR1 is DFQATT, CDR2 SNEGSKA, per germline (reference sequence). There are 14 residues in the CDR3. Trimming removed 2 bases from V and 4 bases from J; junction bases left unmatched: 4. The CDR3 DNA reads as TGCAGTGCTAGACGACAGGGGGCCCTCTATGGCTACACCTTC. It encodes CSARRQGALYGYTF.

V and J are TRBV5-4 and TRBJ2-6; D unresolved. The V gene lost 2 bases and the J gene lost 0 bases, with 3 bases spanning the gap. This CDR3 has 14 residues. Germline assignment: CDR1 SGHNT and CDR2 YYREEE (reference sequence). DNA for the CDR3: TGTGCCAGCAGCTTATACTCTGGGGCCAACGTCCTGACTTTC. Translation: CASSLYSGANVLTF.

The V gene is TRBV6-1, the J gene TRBJ1-4; D is unclear. Germline V gene data show CDR1 as MNHNS and CDR2 as SASEGT. This CDR3 region has 13 residues. With 6 bases removed from V and 5 bases from J, the gap between germline ends came to 10 bases. The CDR3 region has the DNA TGTGCCAGCAGCCGTAAAAGGAATGAAAAACTGTTTTTT. Translation: CASSRKRNEKLFF.

At least ten counts were recorded for this clonotype. The chain uses TRBV7-8 and TRBJ2-7; no reliable D call. The germline gives CDR1 SGHVS, CDR2 FQNEAQ. The CDR3 contains 12 residues. The V end was cut by 2 bases, the J end by 3 bases, with 5 bases between. CDR3 in amino acids: CASSLSHYEQYF. The CDR3 nucleotides read TGTGCCAGCAGCTTAAGCCACTACGAGCAGTACTTC.

Only a few counts were recorded for this clonotype. V is TRBV27 and J is TRBJ2-3; D not certain. Trimming took off 0 bases at V and 4 bases at J, with 5 bases between the two ends. In germline, CDR1 is MNHEY, CDR2 SMNVEV (reference sequence). The CDR3 is made up of 13 amino acids. CDR3 nucleotide sequence: TGTGCCAGCAGTTTATCGGCGCCAGATACGCAGTATTTT. Protein: CASSLSAPDTQYF.

Ten or more counts support this clonotype. The V gene is TRBV20-1, the J gene TRBJ1-1; D not resolved. The V gene's germline CDR1 is DFQATT and CDR2 SNEGSKA (reference sequence). The V and J ends lost 1 base and 2 bases respectively, with 5 bases between them. The CDR3 runs 12 residues. The CDR3 coding sequence is TGCAGTGCTAGAGGGGCCAACACTGAAGCTTTCTTT. It encodes CSARGANTEAFF.

This clonotype was detected many times. The chain has TRBV7-2 and TRBJ1-1, with D possibly being TRBD1 (6 bases). CDR1 is SGHTA and CDR2 is FQGNSA in the germline V gene. V lost 2 bases and J lost 0, with 7 bases in between. The CDR3 totals 14 residues. CDR3 in DNA: TGTGCCAGCAGCTTAACAGGGCTGAACACTGAAGCTTTCTTT. It codes for CASSLTGLNTEAFF.

The table lists this clonotype with a few counts. The chain carries TRBV15 and TRBJ1-2; D uncertain. CDR3 length equals 14 residues. Per the germline V gene, CDR1 is LNHNV and CDR2 is YYDKDF (reference sequence). V gave up 0 bases and J gave up 2 bases, with 7 bases separating them. CDR3: CATSRDLTNYGYTF. The CDR3 DNA follows: TGTGCCACCAGCAGAGATCTTACGAACTATGGCTACACCTTC.

The chain carries TRBV20-1 and TRBJ2-5, with 9 nucleotides matching TRBD2. Losses at the gene ends were 1 base for V and 1 base for J; bases not matched to a gene: 7. CDR1 is DFQATT, CDR2 SNEGSKA, per germline (reference sequence). The CDR3 runs to 16 residues. The CDR3: CSARGLAGESQETQYF. CDR3 DNA: TGCAGTGCTAGAGGTTTAGCGGGAGAGAGCCAAGAGACCCAGTACTTC.